Each of the 30 T cell receptor beta chains below was sequenced from the same sample in a study of glioma-infiltrating T cells. The iRepertoire nested amplicon-rescue multiplex PCR amplified TCR alpha and beta CDR3s from RNA. One entry per CDR3 protein, called by TCRdb with MiXCR from the multiplex PCR reads. The repertoire holds 150,000 to 200,000 distinct CDR3 sequences, over 30% seen once, with 20% to 25% in the top ten. Material for sequencing was glioma tissue, nonneoplastic brain tissue, or PBMCs (not recorded which). The receptor source for this set is a human donor with low-grade glioma or glioblastoma, undergoing nonglioma brain surgery, or in good health (not recorded which).

The sample holds many counts of this clonotype. The chain combines TRBV24-1 with TRBJ1-5; D may be TRBD1 (5 bases). The V and J ends lost 8 bases and 3 bases respectively, with 16 bases between them. The CDR3 length is 15 residues. Germline lookup yields CDR1 KGHDR and CDR2 SFDVKD. The CDR3 bases are TGTGCCACCAAACCCTCGGGCAGGGTCAATCAGCCCCAGCATTTT. Amino acid sequence: CATKPSGRVNQPQHF.

The chain combines TRBV6-2 or TRBV6-3 with TRBJ2-5; 8 bases map to TRBD1. CDR1 and CDR2 (germline): MNHEY, SVGEGT. Trimming took 9 bases from V and 3 from J; bases not matched to a gene: 15. This CDR3 region has 16 residues. The CDR3 protein is CASSELRQGREETQYF. CDR3 bases: TGTGCCAGTAGTGAGTTACGACAGGGGCGCGAAGAGACCCAGTACTTC.

This clonotype was seen ten or more times. The chain has TRBV20-1 and TRBJ2-3; D is tentatively TRBD1 or TRBD2 (6 bases each). V was cut by 6 bases and J by 1 base, with 17 bases left in between. The CDR3 consists of 15 residues. Germline CDR1 and CDR2: DFQATT and SNEGSKA (reference sequence). The CDR3 sequence is CSARMRRGGTDTQYF. CDR3 coding DNA: TGCAGTGCAAGGATGCGGAGGGGGGGCACAGATACGCAGTATTTT.

This clonotype occurred many times. The rearrangement uses TRBV28 and TRBJ1-2, with 8 bases matching TRBD1. V lost 5 bases and J lost 1; bases outside the gene matches: 9. The germline gives CDR1 MDHEN, CDR2 SYDVKM. The CDR3 loop spans 16 amino acids. The CDR3 loop is CASSPGQAGFNYGYTF. CDR3 bases: TGTGCCAGCAGTCCGGGACAGGCAGGTTTTAACTATGGCTACACCTTC.

The chain links TRBV5-8 to TRBJ2-3, with a possible D match to TRBD2 (5 bases). Trimming cost V 4 bases and J 3 bases, with 21 bases left between them. This CDR3 is 17 amino acids long. CDR1 and CDR2 (germline): SGHTS, YDEGEE. In DNA, the CDR3 is TGTGCCAGCAGCGCAATGCGGACCCCGAGGAGGACAGATACGCAGTATTTT. As protein: CASSAMRTPRRTDTQYF.

As to this clonotype: This clone may be a read error of a much larger clone one base away. This chain links TRBV7-2 with TRBJ2-7; TRBD2 agrees at 8 bases. Germline V gene sequence: CDR1 SGHTA, CDR2 FQGNSA. V shed 3 bases and J 2 bases; nucleotides not matched to a gene: 6. This CDR3 spans 15 amino acids. DNA of the CDR3: TGTGCCAGCAGCTTCCTGACTAGCGCTACCTACGAGCAGTACTTC. It yields the protein CASSFLTSATYEQYF.

This clonotype was seen a few times. This sequence joins TRBV4-2 and TRBJ2-5; D ambiguous. V was cut by 0 bases and J by 3 bases, with 11 bases left in between. Per the germline V gene, CDR1 is LGHNA and CDR2 is YNFKEQ. This CDR3 is built from 15 residues. DNA of the CDR3: TGTGCCAGCAGCCAAGATTCCCCTACGAAAGAGACCCAGTACTTC. It specifies CASSQDSPTKETQYF.

Points on this clonotype: Since no conserved phenylalanine or tryptophan closes the CDR3, a read error is the likely cause. The DNA is left out, because the CDR3 cannot be placed on it with certainty; the CDR3 is given as TCRdb lists it. The gene calls are TRBV6-5 and TRBJ2-1; the D call in the table, TRBD2, was not verified against the DNA. Per germline, CDR1 MNHEY and CDR2 SVGAGI. 10 amino acids form the CDR3, both terminal residues included. Here the CDR3 reads CGSGRDEKLL.

This clonotype appeared many times. The J gene is TRBJ2-1, the V gene TRBV24-1, with D maybe TRBD2 (6 bases). The CDR3 covers 14 residues. Trimming took 4 bases from V and 3 from J, leaving 9 bases between them. The germline CDR1 and CDR2 sequences are KGHDR and SFDVKD. The CDR3 reads CATSDSSDYNEQFF. The CDR3 DNA sequence: TGTGCCACCAGTGACTCTAGCGACTACAATGAGCAGTTCTTC.

As for this clonotype: The junction does not match germline at one end; this may be a read error. The J gene is TRBJ2-2, the V gene TRBV7-9; no clear D gene. The CDR3 has 16 residues. Germline CDR1 is SEHNR and CDR2 is FQNEAQ (reference sequence). The CDR3 protein is CASSQETGPRTGELFF. CDR3 DNA: TGCGCCAGCAGCCAAGAAACCGGGCCGAGGACCGGGGAGCTGTTTTTT.

This clonotype was seen ten or more times. The rearrangement joins TRBV28 to TRBJ2-7, with a weak D call TRBD2 (6 bases). CDR3 length equals 15 residues. V was clipped by 7 bases and J by 6 bases, with 22 bases between them. Germline lookup yields CDR1 MDHEN and CDR2 SYDVKM. The CDR3 nucleotides read TGTGCCAGCACCACCCCGGGACTCAGGCCCCCCGAGCAGTACTTC. Protein sequence: CASTTPGLRPPEQYF.

Comments on this clonotype: An end of the junction does not agree with germline; a read error may underlie this. CDR3 in amino acids: CASSLGRGMGNQTQHF. CDR3 in DNA: TGTGCCAGCAGCTTAGGGCGGGGTATGGGGAATCAGACCCAGCATTTT. The chain links TRBV5-8 to TRBJ1-5; D gene unclear. Germline V gene sequence: CDR1 SGHTS, CDR2 YDEGEE. The CDR3 has 16 residues.

At least ten counts were recorded for this clonotype. The chain uses TRBV6-2 or TRBV6-3 and TRBJ2-5, with TRBD1 as a possible D gene (5 bases). This CDR3 comprises 14 residues. CDR1 is MNHEY, CDR2 SVGEGT, per germline. V lost 4 bases and J lost 5, with 14 bases in between. The chain's CDR3 is CASSFRAPGETQYF. For the CDR3, the DNA is TGTGCCAGCAGTTTCCGCGCCCCAGGGGAGACCCAGTACTTC.

This clonotype was observed a single time. The chain couples TRBV19 to TRBJ2-1; TRBD2 aligns across 10 bases. The germline gives CDR1 LNHDA, CDR2 SQIVND (reference sequence). The V segment lost 6 bases and the J segment 6 bases; nucleotides outside the gene matches: 8. This CDR3 is built from 15 residues. DNA of the CDR3: TGTGCCAGTAGGGACTCTAGCGGGAGTCGCAATGAGCAGTTCTTC. It encodes CASRDSSGSRNEQFF. Full variable domain (rest looked up from reference TRBV19 and TRBJ2-1): DGGITQSPKYLFRKEGQNVTLSCEQNLNHDAMYWYRQDPGQGLRLIYYSQIVNDFQKGDIAEGYSVSREKKESFPLTVTSAQKNPTAFYLCASRDSSGSRNEQFFGPGTRLTVL.

V is TRBV20-1 and J is TRBJ1-5; D uncertain. The CDR3 sequence is 12 residues long. The V end was cut by 5 bases, the J end by 12 bases, with 17 bases between. Germline V lookup: CDR1 DFQATT, CDR2 SNEGSKA (reference sequence). DNA for the CDR3: TGCAGTGCTCGCCTCCAGAATCCTCACCAGCATTTT. Its protein product is CSARLQNPHQHF.

This clonotype has at least ten counts. V usage is TRBV7-9 and J usage is TRBJ2-5, with no clear D. V was shortened by 6 bases and J by 2 bases, with 7 bases between the two germline ends. From germline, CDR1 is SEHNR and CDR2 FQNEAQ (reference sequence). This CDR3 spans 12 amino acids. DNA of the CDR3: TGTGCCAGCAGGACCTCGCAAGAGACCCAGTACTTC. Its translation is CASRTSQETQYF.

This clonotype has a count of ten or more. This chain's CDR3 is CASSWRQNYGYTF. CDR3 sequence (DNA): TGTGCCAGCAGTTGGCGACAGAACTATGGCTACACCTTC. V and J are TRBV27 and TRBJ1-2; tentative D call: TRBD1 (5 bases). This CDR3 is built from 13 residues. Per germline, CDR1 MNHEY and CDR2 SMNVEV (reference sequence). V was pared by 4 bases and J by 2 bases, with 8 bases between.

The V and J genes are TRBV5-1 and TRBJ2-3, with 8 nucleotides matching TRBD1. The V gene's germline CDR1 is SGHRS and CDR2 YFSETQ. J gave up 4 bases and V 4 bases, and 5 bases lay outside the gene matches. This CDR3 has 14 amino acids. The CDR3 region has the DNA TGCGCCAGCAGCATTGGACAGGGCGCAGATACGCAGTATTTT. Protein product: CASSIGQGADTQYF. The full variable domain, with the rest looked up from reference TRBV5-1 and TRBJ2-3, is KAGVTQTPRYLIKTRGQQVTLSCSPISGHRSVSWYQQTPGQGLQFLFEYFSETQRNKGNFPGRFSGRQFSNSRSEMNVSTLELGDSALYLCASSIGQGADTQYFGPGTRLTVL.

This clonotype came up a few times. V usage is TRBV4-1 and J usage is TRBJ2-7; maybe TRBD2 (5 bases). The V end was cut by 1 base, the J end by 4 bases, with 11 bases between. Germline V gene data show CDR1 as MGHRA and CDR2 as YSYEKL. The CDR3 has 14 amino acids. This CDR3 is CASSQARGGYEQYF. Here the CDR3 DNA reads TGCGCCAGCAGCCAAGCCCGGGGTGGGTACGAGCAGTACTTC.

The table lists this clonotype with many counts. This rearrangement joins TRBV28 to TRBJ1-1; D possibly corresponds to TRBD1 (6 bases). Trimming removed 8 bases at V and 6 bases at J, with 19 bases between. The germline gives CDR1 MDHEN, CDR2 SYDVKM. The CDR3 sequence is 14 residues long. The CDR3 nucleotides read TGTGCCAGCGAAGACCGAAGCAGGGGACCTGAAGCTTTCTTT. Encoded protein: CASEDRSRGPEAFF.

The J gene is TRBJ2-7, the V gene TRBV29-1; D is perhaps TRBD1 (6 bases). The CDR3 loop spans 14 amino acids. Germline lookup yields CDR1 SQVTM and CDR2 ANQGSEA. V was clipped by 6 bases and J by 2 bases, with 17 bases between them. The CDR3 nucleotides read TGCAGCGTGACCCCCGGGACACAAACCTACGAGCAGTACTTC. Translated: CSVTPGTQTYEQYF.

On this clonotype itself: A read error may explain this, as a much larger clone is one base away. This rearrangement joins TRBV12-3 or TRBV12-4 to TRBJ1-2, with D perhaps matching TRBD1 (5 bases). The CDR3 extends over 12 amino acids. Written as DNA, the CDR3 is TGTGCCAGCAGTTTGGGGACCGTTGATGGCAACTTC. As protein: CASSLGTVDGNF.

This clonotype came up a few times. This rearrangement joins TRBV5-6 to TRBJ2-7, with D maybe TRBD1 (8 bases). Germline assignment: CDR1 SGHDT and CDR2 YYEEEE. Trimming took 4 bases from V and 3 from J, leaving 11 bases between them. This CDR3 has 13 residues. The CDR3 coding sequence is TGTGCCAGCAGCAGCGGGACAGGCTACGAGCAGTACTTC. Amino acids: CASSSGTGYEQYF.

This clonotype has at least ten counts. The chain couples TRBV20-1 to TRBJ2-1, with D perhaps matching TRBD2 (6 bases). Trimming removed 2 bases from V and 4 bases from J, with 12 bases in between. Germline assignment: CDR1 DFQATT and CDR2 SNEGSKA (reference sequence). This CDR3 contains 14 residues. Here the CDR3 reads CSARYPSAYNEQFF. In nucleotides, the CDR3 is TGCAGTGCTAGATACCCTAGCGCTTACAATGAGCAGTTCTTC.

This clonotype has a count of ten or more. This chain connects TRBV29-1 to TRBJ2-1, with 7 bases identical to TRBD2. Losses at the gene ends were 4 bases for V and 3 bases for J; bases not matched to a gene: 6. Per germline, CDR1 SQVTM and CDR2 ANQGSEA. This CDR3 region has 14 residues. CDR3 sequence: CSVAPPSGYNEQFF. In DNA, the CDR3 is TGCAGCGTTGCCCCCCCTAGCGGCTACAATGAGCAGTTCTTC.

In this sample, this clonotype turned up many times. The rearrangement links TRBV4-3 to TRBJ2-1; TRBD2 agrees at 7 bases. Per germline, CDR1 LGHNA and CDR2 YSLEER. J was trimmed by 6 bases and V by 0 bases; bases with no gene match: 14. The CDR3 covers 18 residues. The CDR3 sequence: CASSQEMGWDYRGNEQFF. CDR3 DNA: TGCGCCAGCAGCCAAGAAATGGGGTGGGACTACCGGGGCAATGAGCAGTTCTTC.

This clonotype was seen ten or more times. The V and J genes are TRBV2 and TRBJ2-7; a weak D match, TRBD1 (5 bases). Germline values: CDR1 SNHLY, CDR2 FYNNEI. This CDR3 comprises 16 residues. Trimming removed 3 bases at V and 4 bases at J, with 19 bases between. The CDR3 nucleotides read TGTGCCAGCAGTGACGGAACCTACAGGTTAGGGTACGAGCAGTACTTC. Protein product: CASSDGTYRLGYEQYF.

Points on this clonotype: One base away lies a much larger clone, so this may be a sequencing read error. The chain uses TRBV7-9 and TRBJ2-3; 11 nucleotides match TRBD2. The CDR3 is made up of 16 amino acids. In germline, CDR1 is SEHNR, CDR2 FQNEAQ (reference sequence). The CDR3 here is CASSLYGTSGTDTRYF. CDR3 sequence (DNA): TGTGCCAGCAGCTTATACGGGACTAGCGGAACAGATACGCGGTATTTT. The complete variable domain, with remaining parts taken from reference TRBV7-9 and TRBJ2-3, reads DTGVSQNPRHKITKRGQNVTFRCDPISEHNRLYWYRQTLGQGPEFLTYFQNEAQLEKSRLLSDRFSAERPKGSFSTLEIQRTEQGDSAMYLCASSLYGTSGTDTRYFGPGTRLTVL.

At least ten counts were recorded for this clonotype. The chain uses TRBV6-5 and TRBJ2-1, with D perhaps given as TRBD1 or TRBD2 (6 bases each). V lost 2 bases, J lost 9 bases, and 11 bases lay in between. This CDR3 region has 13 residues. From germline, CDR1 is MNHEY and CDR2 SVGAGI. The CDR3, as DNA: TGTGCCAGCAGTTACCCGGAGGGGGGTGAGCAGTTCTTC. Translated: CASSYPEGGEQFF.

This chain uses TRBV6-4 with TRBJ2-3; TRBD1 matches 10 bases. Germline loops: CDR1 MRHNA, CDR2 SNTAGT. V lost 2 bases, J lost 2 bases, and 1 base stayed unmatched. The CDR3 spans 15 residues. The CDR3 DNA follows: TGTGCCAGCAGTGACGGGACAGGGGACACAGATACGCAGTATTTT. It yields the protein CASSDGTGDTDTQYF.